Reported below is one T cell receptor beta chain. The antigen remains unidentified. The CDR3 is cut off 3 residues early in the read; its end comes from the germline J gene. CDR1 MGHDK and CDR2 SYGVNS come from the germline V gene. J was trimmed by 1 base and V by 6 bases; bases with no gene match: 5. CDR3 size: 14 residues. The entry originates in a study of T cells in women clearing cervical HPV infection. Overall study: For cases, blood was sampled a median roughly 150 days after lesion detection, interquartile range about 90 to 200 days.

Dot-blot hybridization genotyped cervical HPV amplified with MY09/MY11 PCR. TCRdb's table, derived via immunoSEQ multiplex PCR, lists solely in-frame clones and lacks some. There are under 45,000 clones in the sample, with roughly 6.8% held by the top ten. Study-level points and caveats: TRBV6-7 relative abundance averaged around 0.11% in cases and 0.15% to 0.2% in controls. Cases and controls were distinguished at AUC approximately 0.8 by richness and V genes.

Sequencing used blood buffy coat. The TCR comes from a woman aged 18-70 years with a cervical HPV16 infection that either progressed to CIN3+ or cleared (not recorded which). V is TRBV25-1 and J is TRBJ1-2; the match to TRBD1 covers 7 bases. The CDR3 sequence is CASSFRGINYGYTF. CDR3 DNA (partial): TGTGCCAGCAGCTTCAGGGGGATTAACTATGGC.